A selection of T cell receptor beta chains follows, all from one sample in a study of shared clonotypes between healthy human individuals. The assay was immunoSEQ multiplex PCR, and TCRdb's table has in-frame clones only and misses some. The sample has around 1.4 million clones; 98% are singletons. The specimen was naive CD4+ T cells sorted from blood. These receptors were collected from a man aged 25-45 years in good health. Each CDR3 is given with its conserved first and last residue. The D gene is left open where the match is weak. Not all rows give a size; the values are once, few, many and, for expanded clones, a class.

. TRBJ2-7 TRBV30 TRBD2 CAWTSGPYEQYF TGTGCCTGGACTAGCGGGCCGTACGAGCAGTACTTC
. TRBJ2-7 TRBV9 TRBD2 CASSVRGDSYEQYF TGTGCCAGCAGCGTACGGGGGGACTCCTACGAGCAGTACTTC
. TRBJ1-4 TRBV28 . CASSFAQPFGGGKLFF TGTGCCAGCAGTTTTGCCCAACCGTTTGGGGGCGGAAAACTGTTTTTT
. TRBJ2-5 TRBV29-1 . CSVAGRLQETQYF TGCAGCGTCGCGGGACGGCTACAAGAGACCCAGTACTTC
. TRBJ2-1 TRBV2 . CASSEFPQGFKFF TGTGCCAGCAGTGAATTCCCACAGGGTTTTAAGTTCTTC
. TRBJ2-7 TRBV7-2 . CASGKGRPSSYEQYF TGTGCCAGCGGCAAGGGACGACCCAGCTCCTACGAGCAGTACTTC
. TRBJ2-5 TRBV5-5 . CASSLNSDARIQETQYF TGTGCCAGCAGTCTTAACAGCGACGCCAGGATCCAAGAGACCCAGTACTTC
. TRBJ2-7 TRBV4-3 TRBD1 CASSQELWDRVPYEQYF TGCGCCAGCAGCCAAGAGTTATGGGACAGGGTCCCCTACGAGCAGTACTTC
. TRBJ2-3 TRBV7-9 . CASSLAPGRLLTDTQYF TGTGCCAGCAGCTTAGCGCCAGGGAGGCTCCTCACAGATACGCAGTATTTT
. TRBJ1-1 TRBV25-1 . CASSEYWGQGLNTEAFF TGTGCCAGCAGTGAATATTGGGGGCAGGGCCTGAACACTGAAGCTTTCTTT
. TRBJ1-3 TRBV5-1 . CASGADPGNTIYF TGCGCCAGCGGGGCAGACCCTGGAAACACCATATATTTT
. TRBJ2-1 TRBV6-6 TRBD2 CASRVAGSNNEQFF TGTGCCAGCAGAGTAGCGGGTAGTAACAATGAGCAGTTCTTC
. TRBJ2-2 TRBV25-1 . CASRGSGTATNTGELFF TGTGCCAGCAGGGGGTCCGGGACGGCTACGAACACCGGGGAGCTGTTTTTT
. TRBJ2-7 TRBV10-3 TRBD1 CATPPIGGAYHEQYF TGTGCCACTCCCCCGATAGGGGGCGCGTACCACGAGCAGTACTTC
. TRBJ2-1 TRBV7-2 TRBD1 CASSLADRIGLQKSNEQFF TGTGCCAGCAGCTTAGCGGACAGGATCGGGCTACAAAAGTCGAATGAGCAGTTCTTC
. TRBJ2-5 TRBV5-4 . CASSLGTYGETQYF TGTGCCAGCAGCTTGGGGACCTATGGGGAGACCCAGTACTTC
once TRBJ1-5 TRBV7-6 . CASSPEARADNQPQHF TGTGCCAGCAGCCCGGAGGCCAGGGCGGACAATCAGCCCCAGCATTTT
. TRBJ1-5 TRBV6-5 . CASQTKQPNQPQHF TGTGCCAGCCAGACTAAACAGCCCAATCAGCCCCAGCATTTT
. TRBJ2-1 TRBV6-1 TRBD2 CASRGLAGVYNEQFF TGTGCCAGCAGGGGACTAGCGGGAGTCTACAATGAGCAGTTCTTC
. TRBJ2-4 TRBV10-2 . CASSAEAKNIQYF TGCGCCAGCAGTGCCGAAGCCAAAAACATTCAGTACTTC
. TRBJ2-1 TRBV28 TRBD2 CASSFWGGRNEQFF TGTGCCAGCAGTTTCTGGGGGGGGAGAAATGAGCAGTTCTTC
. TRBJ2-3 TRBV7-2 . CASSSYLVAGTDTQYF TGTGCCAGCAGCTCATATCTAGTTGCAGGGACAGATACGCAGTATTTT
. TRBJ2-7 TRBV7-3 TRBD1 CASSLGTGGHGVYEQYF TGTGCCAGCAGCTTAGGTACAGGGGGCCACGGCGTCTACGAGCAGTACTTC
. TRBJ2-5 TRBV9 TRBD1 CASSVDRGDSETQYF TGTGCCAGCAGCGTAGACAGGGGGGATAGCGAGACCCAGTACTTC
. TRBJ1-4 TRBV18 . CASSPPKAHNEKLFF TGTGCCAGCTCACCACCGAAGGCTCACAATGAAAAACTGTTTTTT
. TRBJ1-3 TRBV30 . CAWSVGRYTIYF TGTGCCTGGAGTGTTGGTCGGTACACCATATATTTT
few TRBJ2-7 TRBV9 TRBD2 CASSVEGAGGYEQYF TGTGCCAGCAGCGTCGAAGGAGCGGGAGGTTACGAGCAGTACTTC
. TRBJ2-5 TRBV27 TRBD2 CASSSDPLAANQETQYF TGTGCCAGCAGTTCCGATCCCCTAGCGGCGAACCAAGAGACCCAGTACTTC
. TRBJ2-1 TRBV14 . CASSQPSWGGLAPISYNEQFF TGTGCCAGCAGCCAACCCTCCTGGGGGGGGCTAGCGCCGATATCCTACAATGAGCAGTTCTTC
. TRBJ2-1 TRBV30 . CAWSAAPRSNEQFF TGTGCCTGGAGTGCCGCGCCCCGGTCCAATGAGCAGTTCTTC
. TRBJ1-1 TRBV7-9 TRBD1 CASGRQGADTEAFF TGTGCCAGCGGACGACAGGGGGCTGACACTGAAGCTTTCTTT
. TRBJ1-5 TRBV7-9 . CASSYDSSNQPQHF TGTGCCAGCAGCTACGACAGTAGCAATCAGCCCCAGCATTTT
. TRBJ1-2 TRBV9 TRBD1 CASSPPAGQEVYGYTF TGTGCCAGCAGCCCTCCCGCGGGACAGGAGGTCTATGGCTACACCTTC
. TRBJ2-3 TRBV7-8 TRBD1 CASSQSNRGILENTQYF TGTGCCAGCAGCCAATCCAACAGGGGGATCTTGGAGAATACGCAGTATTTT
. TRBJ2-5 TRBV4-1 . CASSLPGFQETQYF TGCGCCAGCAGCCTTCCGGGGTTCCAAGAGACCCAGTACTTC